This TCR beta chain originates from a study of control samples from healthy donors and cancer patients. The data were produced by immunoSEQ multiplex PCR, yet TCRdb's version contains in-frame clones alone and is incomplete. The sample carries around 100,000 clones, about 88% recorded once. The V and J ends lost 2 bases and 4 bases respectively, with 10 bases between them. Germline V gene data show CDR1 as MNHNS and CDR2 as SASEGT. The CDR3 sequence is 14 residues long. The specimen was blood. The chain carries TRBV6-1 and TRBJ2-3; D gene unclear. This TCR came from a woman in her 70s in good health. The CDR3 coding sequence is TGTGCCAGCAGTGAAACCCCCGGGCCAGATACGCAGTATTTT. It encodes CASSETPGPDTQYF.